The clone carrying this TCR beta chain was seen only once. The CDR3 length is 14 residues. Germline CDR1 reads SGHNT; CDR2 reads YENEEA. Trimming took off 1 base at V and 6 bases at J, with 10 bases between the two ends. Sequencing was performed with immunoSEQ multiplex PCR; in TCRdb, only in-frame clones are kept and a portion is missing. The table lists 190,000 or so clones, about nine tenths of them singletons. The data derive from a study of blood T cell repertoires in COVID-19. Study background: PBMCs, B-cell-depleted T cells, or T cells provided the cDNA or gDNA that made up the material.

This receptor was obtained from a woman in her 70s with acute or convalescent COVID-19. The chain joins TRBV11-3 to TRBJ2-1; D gene ambiguous. The sequencing input was peripheral blood. The chain's CDR3 is CASSLGGLPNEQFF. The CDR3 DNA reads as TGTGCCAGCAGCTTAGGAGGCTTGCCCAATGAGCAGTTCTTC.